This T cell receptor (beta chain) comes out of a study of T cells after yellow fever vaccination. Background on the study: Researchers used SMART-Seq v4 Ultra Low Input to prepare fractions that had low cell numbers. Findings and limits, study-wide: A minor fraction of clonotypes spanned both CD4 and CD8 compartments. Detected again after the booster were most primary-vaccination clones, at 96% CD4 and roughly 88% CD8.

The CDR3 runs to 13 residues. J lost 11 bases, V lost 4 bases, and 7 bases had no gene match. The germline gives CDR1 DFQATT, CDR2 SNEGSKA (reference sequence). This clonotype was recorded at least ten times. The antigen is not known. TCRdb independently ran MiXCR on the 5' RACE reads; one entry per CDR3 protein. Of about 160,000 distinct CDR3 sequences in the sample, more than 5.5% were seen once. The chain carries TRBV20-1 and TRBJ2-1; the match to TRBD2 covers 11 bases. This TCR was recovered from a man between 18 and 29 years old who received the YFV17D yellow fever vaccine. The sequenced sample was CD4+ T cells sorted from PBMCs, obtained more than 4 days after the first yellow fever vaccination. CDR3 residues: CSAITSGGGKQFF. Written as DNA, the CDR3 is TGCAGTGCTATTACTAGCGGGGGAGGCAAGCAGTTCTTC.